This T cell receptor (beta chain) is drawn from a study of siplizumab effects on memory and regulatory T cells. Overall study results and limits: The mapping of alloreactive clones to unstimulated subsets covered only a minor fraction of them.

Assaying covered roughly 92,000 TCR templates per sample. Clones were sequenced by immunoSEQ multiplex PCR, and TCRdb holds only the in-frame ones, with some missing. Among about 85,000 clones listed, approximately 95% were seen once. Per germline, CDR1 SGHTS and CDR2 YDEGEE. V was clipped by 0 bases and J by 4 bases, with 10 bases between them. The CDR3 length is 14 residues. As to this clone: Antigen: not known.

The chain links TRBV5-8 to TRBJ1-2, with D perhaps TRBD1 (6 bases). The receptor was derived from a human donor in good health. Sequenced input: CD8+ T cells sorted from blood. CDR3 amino acids: CASSLVDSVYGYTF. CDR3 nucleotides: TGTGCCAGCAGCTTGGTGGACAGCGTCTATGGCTACACCTTC.